The rows below give T cell receptor beta chains drawn from one sample of a study of shared clonotypes between healthy human individuals. Assay used: immunoSEQ multiplex PCR; TCRdb lists only in-frame clones, some missing. The sample carries some 1,400,000 clones, 96% recorded once. Specimen: naive CD4+ T cells sorted from blood. The receptors derive from a young man in good health. CDR3s include the opening cysteine and the closing phenylalanine or tryptophan. A D gene is named only where the DNA matches it firmly. Some rows have no size entry. The others give once, few or many, or a class for an expanded clone.

cdr3_aa: CASSVVLTSDYNEQFF
cdr3_nt: TGTGCCAGCAGCGTAGTTTTAACTAGCGACTACAATGAGCAGTTCTTC
j_call: TRBJ2-1
d_call: TRBD2
v_call: TRBV9
clone_size: .

cdr3_aa: CASSDGSNTDTQYF
cdr3_nt: TGTGCCAGCAGTGACGGGTCTAACACAGATACGCAGTATTTT
j_call: TRBJ2-3
d_call: .
v_call: TRBV6-1
clone_size: .

cdr3_aa: CASSQAWTSNEQFF
cdr3_nt: TGCGCCAGCAGCCAAGCCTGGACTAGCAATGAGCAGTTCTTC
j_call: TRBJ2-1
d_call: TRBD2
v_call: TRBV4-3
clone_size: once

cdr3_aa: CASKPAGTGNYNYGYTF
cdr3_nt: TGTGCCAGCAAACCAGCCGGGACAGGGAACTACAACTATGGCTACACCTTC
j_call: TRBJ1-2
d_call: TRBD1
v_call: TRBV9
clone_size: .

cdr3_aa: CASSFVLPYEQFF
cdr3_nt: TGTGCCAGCAGCTTCGTCTTGCCCTATGAGCAGTTCTTC
j_call: TRBJ2-1
d_call: .
v_call: TRBV7-9
clone_size: .

cdr3_aa: CASSVVGQGTETQYF
cdr3_nt: TGTGCCAGCAGCGTAGTGGGACAGGGTACCGAGACCCAGTACTTC
j_call: TRBJ2-5
d_call: TRBD1
v_call: TRBV9
clone_size: once

cdr3_aa: CASSFKPLAGATDTQYF
cdr3_nt: TGTGCCAGCAGCTTTAAGCCTTTAGCGGGAGCCACAGATACGCAGTATTTT
j_call: TRBJ2-3
d_call: TRBD2
v_call: TRBV7-2
clone_size: .

cdr3_aa: CASNSEIDYGYTF
cdr3_nt: TGTGCCAGCAATTCGGAAATAGACTATGGCTACACCTTC
j_call: TRBJ1-2
d_call: .
v_call: TRBV28
clone_size: .

cdr3_aa: CASSLPRAAQATNYGYTF
cdr3_nt: TGTGCCAGCAGTTTACCCCGGGCAGCACAAGCCACTAACTATGGCTACACCTTC
j_call: TRBJ1-2
d_call: .
v_call: TRBV28
clone_size: .

cdr3_aa: CASSRAGPDPYNEQFF
cdr3_nt: TGTGCCAGTAGTAGAGCGGGACCCGACCCCTACAATGAGCAGTTCTTC
j_call: TRBJ2-1
d_call: TRBD2
v_call: TRBV19
clone_size: .

cdr3_aa: CASSVESGLPLYNEQFF
cdr3_nt: TGTGCCAGCAGCGTAGAGTCGGGACTGCCACTCTACAATGAGCAGTTCTTC
j_call: TRBJ2-1
d_call: .
v_call: TRBV9
clone_size: .

cdr3_aa: CASSWGTRETQYF
cdr3_nt: TGCGCCAGCAGCTGGGGGACGAGGGAGACCCAGTACTTC
j_call: TRBJ2-5
d_call: .
v_call: TRBV5-1
clone_size: .

cdr3_aa: CASRGDRSSYEQYF
cdr3_nt: TGTGCCAGCCGAGGGGACAGGAGCTCCTACGAGCAGTACTTC
j_call: TRBJ2-7
d_call: TRBD1
v_call: TRBV2
clone_size: once

cdr3_aa: CASSLLRESEQYF
cdr3_nt: TGTGCCAGCAGCTTATTGAGGGAGAGCGAGCAGTACTTC
j_call: TRBJ2-7
d_call: .
v_call: TRBV7-9
clone_size: .

cdr3_aa: CASSLGAGPGNTIYF
cdr3_nt: TGTGCCAGCAGCTTAGGCGCTGGACCTGGAAACACCATATATTTT
j_call: TRBJ1-3
d_call: .
v_call: TRBV11-2
clone_size: .

cdr3_aa: CASSLNRANYGYTF
cdr3_nt: TGTGCCAGCAGTTTAAACAGAGCTAACTATGGCTACACCTTC
j_call: TRBJ1-2
d_call: .
v_call: TRBV28
clone_size: .

cdr3_aa: CASSPPVGRGNTGELFF
cdr3_nt: TGTGCCAGCTCACCACCCGTCGGCAGGGGGAACACCGGGGAGCTGTTTTTT
j_call: TRBJ2-2
d_call: .
v_call: TRBV18
clone_size: .

cdr3_aa: CASSLTRRETQYF
cdr3_nt: TGTGCCAGCAGCTTAACGAGGAGGGAGACCCAGTACTTC
j_call: TRBJ2-5
d_call: .
v_call: TRBV7-2
clone_size: .

cdr3_aa: CASSWAGVGEQYF
cdr3_nt: TGTGCCAGCAGCTGGGCGGGAGTTGGGGAGCAGTACTTC
j_call: TRBJ2-7
d_call: TRBD2
v_call: TRBV7-3
clone_size: .

cdr3_aa: CASSLRENTEAFF
cdr3_nt: TGTGCCAGTAGCCTCCGTGAGAACACTGAAGCTTTCTTT
j_call: TRBJ1-1
d_call: .
v_call: TRBV19
clone_size: .

cdr3_aa: CASSLFAGQGAGETQYF
cdr3_nt: TGTGCCAGCAGCCTTTTCGCGGGACAGGGGGCCGGAGAGACCCAGTACTTC
j_call: TRBJ2-5
d_call: TRBD1
v_call: TRBV7-6
clone_size: .

cdr3_aa: CSSGAGPYEQYF
cdr3_nt: TGCAGTTCAGGAGCGGGTCCCTACGAGCAGTACTTC
j_call: TRBJ2-7
d_call: .
v_call: TRBV28
clone_size: once

cdr3_aa: CASSQALNSRNTEAFF
cdr3_nt: TGCGCCAGCAGCCAAGCGTTAAATTCTCGGAACACTGAAGCTTTCTTT
j_call: TRBJ1-1
d_call: .
v_call: TRBV4-1
clone_size: once

cdr3_aa: CASSGLTGRGSNTEAFF
cdr3_nt: TGTGCCAGCAGCGGACTGACAGGGAGGGGTTCTAACACTGAAGCTTTCTTT
j_call: TRBJ1-1
d_call: TRBD1
v_call: TRBV5-4
clone_size: .

cdr3_aa: CASSVDSLPGQEQFF
cdr3_nt: TGTGCCAGCAGCGTAGATTCACTACCGGGACAGGAGCAGTTCTTC
j_call: TRBJ2-1
d_call: TRBD1
v_call: TRBV9
clone_size: .

cdr3_aa: CASSFTGTGELFF
cdr3_nt: TGTGCCAGCAGCTTTACGGGAACCGGGGAGCTGTTTTTT
j_call: TRBJ2-2
d_call: .
v_call: TRBV7-2
clone_size: .

cdr3_aa: CASSLPRGEQYF
cdr3_nt: TGCGCCAGCAGCCTTCCTAGGGGGGAGCAGTACTTC
j_call: TRBJ2-7
d_call: .
v_call: TRBV5-1
clone_size: .

cdr3_aa: CASSRTRPYEQYF
cdr3_nt: TGTGCCAGCAGCCGTACCCGCCCCTACGAGCAGTACTTC
j_call: TRBJ2-7
d_call: .
v_call: TRBV5-4
clone_size: .

cdr3_aa: CASSYYRGRGTDTQYF
cdr3_nt: TGTGCCAGCAGTTACTACAGGGGACGGGGCACAGATACGCAGTATTTT
j_call: TRBJ2-3
d_call: TRBD1
v_call: TRBV27
clone_size: .

cdr3_aa: CASSDGWAGETQYF
cdr3_nt: TGTGCCAGCAGCGATGGGTGGGCTGGGGAGACCCAGTACTTC
j_call: TRBJ2-5
d_call: .
v_call: TRBV5-4
clone_size: .

cdr3_aa: CASGRERYQETQYF
cdr3_nt: TGTGCCAGCGGCCGGGAGAGGTACCAAGAGACCCAGTACTTC
j_call: TRBJ2-5
d_call: .
v_call: TRBV11-2
clone_size: .

cdr3_aa: CASSLVSSGVLKQETQYF
cdr3_nt: TGCGCCAGCAGCTTGGTGTCTTCGGGGGTCCTAAAACAAGAGACCCAGTACTTC
j_call: TRBJ2-5
d_call: .
v_call: TRBV5-1
clone_size: .

cdr3_aa: CASSTSSAGSYEQYF
cdr3_nt: TGCGCCAGCAGCACATCCTCTGCAGGGTCCTACGAGCAGTACTTC
j_call: TRBJ2-7
d_call: .
v_call: TRBV5-1
clone_size: .

cdr3_aa: CASSGGKNTGELFF
cdr3_nt: TGTGCCAGCAGCGGCGGGAAGAACACCGGGGAGCTGTTTTTT
j_call: TRBJ2-2
d_call: .
v_call: TRBV9
clone_size: once

cdr3_aa: CASSPPGRKQFF
cdr3_nt: TGTGCCAGCAGTCCCCCGGGTAGGAAGCAGTTCTTC
j_call: TRBJ2-1
d_call: .
v_call: TRBV28
clone_size: .

cdr3_aa: CASSKTSGGAGNGYTF
cdr3_nt: TGTGCCAGTAGTAAAACCTCAGGGGGCGCGGGCAATGGCTACACCTTC
j_call: TRBJ1-2
d_call: TRBD1
v_call: TRBV19
clone_size: .

cdr3_aa: CASSLTSGQLAYNEQFF
cdr3_nt: TGTGCCAGCAGCTTGACCTCGGGACAGTTAGCCTACAATGAGCAGTTCTTC
j_call: TRBJ2-1
d_call: TRBD1
v_call: TRBV7-9
clone_size: .

cdr3_aa: CASSLSGRGQETQYF
cdr3_nt: TGTGCCAGCAGTTTATCGGGCAGGGGGCAAGAGACCCAGTACTTC
j_call: TRBJ2-5
d_call: TRBD1
v_call: TRBV28
clone_size: .

cdr3_aa: CAWSPIQETQYF
cdr3_nt: TGTGCCTGGAGCCCAATCCAAGAGACCCAGTACTTC
j_call: TRBJ2-5
d_call: .
v_call: TRBV30
clone_size: .

cdr3_aa: CSASRLNEQFF
cdr3_nt: TGCAGTGCTAGCCGACTTAATGAGCAGTTCTTC
j_call: TRBJ2-1
d_call: .
v_call: TRBV20-1
clone_size: .

cdr3_aa: CASSLVPGLAVQETQYF
cdr3_nt: TGTGCCAGCAGCTTAGTTCCGGGACTAGCGGTTCAAGAGACCCAGTACTTC
j_call: TRBJ2-5
d_call: TRBD2
v_call: TRBV7-2
clone_size: .

cdr3_aa: CASSFGDPPFYEQYF
cdr3_nt: TGTGCCAGCAGCTTCGGGGACCCACCCTTTTACGAGCAGTACTTC
j_call: TRBJ2-7
d_call: .
v_call: TRBV7-9
clone_size: once

cdr3_aa: CASSLVANTYNEQFF
cdr3_nt: TGTGCCAGCAGCTTAGTAGCGAATACCTACAATGAGCAGTTCTTC
j_call: TRBJ2-1
d_call: .
v_call: TRBV7-2
clone_size: once

cdr3_aa: CASSAGDKGIGYTF
cdr3_nt: TGTGCCAGCAGCGCGGGGGACAAGGGTATCGGCTACACCTTC
j_call: TRBJ1-2
d_call: .
v_call: TRBV5-8
clone_size: .

cdr3_aa: CASSLDRDQPQHF
cdr3_nt: TGCGCCAGCAGCCTGGACAGAGATCAGCCCCAGCATTTT
j_call: TRBJ1-5
d_call: .
v_call: TRBV4-3
clone_size: .

cdr3_aa: CASSLGSEQDQPQHF
cdr3_nt: TGTGCCAGCAGCTTAGGGTCAGAACAGGATCAGCCCCAGCATTTT
j_call: TRBJ1-5
d_call: .
v_call: TRBV5-5
clone_size: .

cdr3_aa: CASSQGREGPYEQYF
cdr3_nt: TGTGCCAGCAGCCAAGGGCGGGAGGGTCCCTACGAGCAGTACTTC
j_call: TRBJ2-7
d_call: TRBD2
v_call: TRBV11-3
clone_size: .

cdr3_aa: CASSPGGGTGELFF
cdr3_nt: TGTGCCAGCAGCCCGGGGGGGGGCACCGGGGAGCTGTTTTTT
j_call: TRBJ2-2
d_call: TRBD2
v_call: TRBV7-2
clone_size: once